The T cell receptor beta chain described here comes from a study of siplizumab effects on memory and regulatory T cells. Study-wide points: The study found that mappable alloreactive CD4+ clones averaged around 69% Treg-derived with siplizumab and 25% to 30% in controls. Suppressive capability of dividing Tregs from siplizumab cultures went unverified.

For this clone: Its matching antigen is unknown.

The CDR3 loop spans 15 amino acids. Trimming pared 0 bases from V and 8 bases from J, leaving 14 bases between. Germline values: CDR1 SGDLS, CDR2 YYNGEE. Repertoires were generated with immunoSEQ multiplex PCR, while TCRdb's copy carries only in-frame clones and drops some. The sample has over 100,000 clones, over 85% seen once. V and J are TRBV9 and TRBJ1-4, with D possibly TRBD1 on 5 matching bases. Material: Tregs sorted from blood. This sequence was found in a human donor in good health. In DNA form, the CDR3 reads TGTGCCAGCAGCGTAGGGGATTGGGGCCAGGAAAAACTGTTTTTT. Its protein product is CASSVGDWGQEKLFF.